The text below deals with one T cell receptor beta chain. What antigen it recognizes has not been identified. There are no base qualities to consult, and no much larger clone falls within one base. Library method: RT-PCR. For sequencing, an Illumina HiSeq 2500 was employed. TCRdb trimmed public reads at Q25 via fastp, called clones via MiXCR and kept in-frame beta chains. Rows with one shared CDR3 protein collapse into an entry with the most common genes and DNA. This sample has more than 550,000 distinct CDR3 sequences in its table, and approximately 10% of those were observed once. The ten largest clones represent more than 9.5% of the sample. These data are taken from a study of response to subunit inactivated influenza vaccine listed by TCRdb under 2018. Looking at the study overall: The study used deep quantitative T cell receptor repertoire profiling to track responses to a trivalent subunit inactivated influenza vaccine.

The trim is 4 bases for V and 12 bases for J, with a gap of 16 bases between the germline ends. CDR1 SNHLY and CDR2 FYNNEI were looked up in the germline V gene. The CDR3 sequence holds 13 residues, the cysteine and phenylalanine included. Only the CDR3 DNA stays, 39 bases, in frame from base 1. Points the paper makes about the study in general: The authors suggested that each seasonal influenza vaccination may recruit only a limited number of new T cells.

The data were also submitted as part of a second study, on T cells expressing NK-cell markers. As the second paper documents: 5'RACE template switching, by which a universal primer site and unique molecular identifiers were added, was used to make TCR beta cDNA libraries. Three sorted T-cell subsets (CD3+CD56+NKG2C+, CD3+CD56+NKG2C- and CD3+CD56-NKG2C+) from fewer than 10 donors had their TCR beta-chain repertoires profiled. Among the eight sequenced donors, seven were HCMV-seropositive and one was HCMV-seronegative. In several experiments an anti-gammadeltaTCR antibody was added to restrict sorting to alphabetaTCR-expressing T cells. In several donors, the dominant CD3+CD56+NKG2C+ clonotypes were among the top 10 CD8+ clonotypes and accounted for about 1.0-7.5% of CD8+ T cells. Those dominant clonotypes were again the most abundant among CD3+CD56-NKG2C+ cells in a handful of donors, at about 28.3-60.1%. Whether the expanded NKG2C-expressing T cell clones were specific for HCMV antigens remained unclear. The eight sequenced donors were randomly selected healthy volunteers, three men and five women. HCMV serostatus was determined by detecting HCMV-specific IgG in serum with a commercial ELISA kit. Peripheral blood mononuclear cells were isolated from blood by Ficoll density gradient centrifugation. Bulk peripheral blood T-cell repertoires were additionally sequenced from unsorted PBMC for several donors. Priming for cDNA synthesis came from the TCR beta constant segment, and two successive PCR amplification steps followed. Libraries were sequenced as 2 x 150 bp reads on Illumina HiSeq 2000/2500, MiSeq or NextSeq. Reads were demultiplexed and grouped by UMI with MIGEC, and clonotypes were assembled and quantified with MiTCR. Only TCR cDNA sequences supported by at least two reads were kept to exclude erroneous sequences. The tcR package was used for downstream repertoire analysis, with clonotypes matched between fractions based on CDR3 nucleotide sequence plus V segment. Antigen specificity was annotated against VDJdb with VDJmatch, allowing one amino acid substitution in CDR3.

Source: PBMCs from blood, taken on the day of vaccination. The receptor comes from a man aged 45-60 years who received an inactivated influenza vaccine. Donor details come from another sample of the same person, matched by shared clones. The V and J segments used are TRBV2 and TRBJ2-1; the D gene is possibly TRBD2, with 5 bases matching. The bases read TGTGCCAGCAGTGCTGGACTGGGAATTGGGCAGTTCTTC. Its product reads: CASSAGLGIGQFF.